The rows below give T cell receptor beta chains drawn from one sample of a study of blood T cell repertoires in COVID-19. Clones were sequenced by immunoSEQ multiplex PCR, and TCRdb holds only the in-frame ones, with some missing. Among about 110,000 clones listed, 70% to 90% were seen once. Sequences were obtained from peripheral blood. The receptors come from a human donor in a cohort sampled during active COVID-19. Each CDR3 is given with its conserved first and last residue.

V: TRBV9; CDR3: CASSRIAASTDTQYF
V: TRBV29-1; CDR3: CSGVHYNEQFF
V: TRBV3-1/TRBV3-2; CDR3: CASSQTLTGVVEKLFF
V: TRBV6-5; CDR3: CASSYSGRGTEAFF
V: TRBV6-5; CDR3: CASSTGQGNTEAFF
V: TRBV18; CDR3: CASSSDRATEAFF
V: TRBV5-6; CDR3: CASSLGPLSGAGNTIYF
V: TRBV19; CDR3: CASSNRGQGSYNEQFF
V: TRBV6-2/TRBV6-3; CDR3: CASSFRLAGGGGEQFF
V: TRBV2; CDR3: CASSELRSSYEQYF
V: TRBV6-5; CDR3: CASSFSGQTTDTQYF
V: TRBV9; CDR3: CASSAGTGPANTGELFF
V: TRBV20-1; CDR3: CSARLGIPAFF
V: TRBV6-6; CDR3: CASSYGADMYF
V: TRBV3-1/TRBV3-2; CDR3: CASNPLAAQETQYF
V: TRBV5-6; CDR3: CASSWGTGEYEQYF
V: TRBV5-7; CDR3: CASSRPGDSYEQYF
V: TRBV15; CDR3: CATSRAAGRNEKLFF
V: TRBV7-8; CDR3: CASSFLATGSNEQFF
V: TRBV11-2; CDR3: CASSLQGLGAEQFF
V: TRBV6-2/TRBV6-3; CDR3: CASSRTSGSTDTQYF
V: TRBV6-1; CDR3: CASSEAGQGYGYTF
V: TRBV5-8; CDR3: CASSFLYSGNTIYF
V: TRBV24-1; CDR3: CATSDSVGGLTDTQYF
V: TRBV7-7; CDR3: CASSSDYGRRETQYF
V: TRBV18; CDR3: CASSPLAESNEQFF
V: TRBV27; CDR3: CASSPLFGLAGSIDTQYF
V: TRBV5-5; CDR3: CASSRLTEDYGYTF
V: TRBV5-5; CDR3: CASSLTGYEQFF
V: TRBV12-3/TRBV12-4; CDR3: CASSETGYHEQYF
V: TRBV15; CDR3: CATSRDLPGTAETQYF
V: TRBV6-5; CDR3: CASSFLRTANTEAFF
V: TRBV27; CDR3: CASSLLQGSHEQYF
V: TRBV19; CDR3: CASSIGTGLWTNEQFF
V: TRBV24-1; CDR3: CATSDPDRIYGYTF
V: TRBV7-2; CDR3: CASSPPGAGTEAFF